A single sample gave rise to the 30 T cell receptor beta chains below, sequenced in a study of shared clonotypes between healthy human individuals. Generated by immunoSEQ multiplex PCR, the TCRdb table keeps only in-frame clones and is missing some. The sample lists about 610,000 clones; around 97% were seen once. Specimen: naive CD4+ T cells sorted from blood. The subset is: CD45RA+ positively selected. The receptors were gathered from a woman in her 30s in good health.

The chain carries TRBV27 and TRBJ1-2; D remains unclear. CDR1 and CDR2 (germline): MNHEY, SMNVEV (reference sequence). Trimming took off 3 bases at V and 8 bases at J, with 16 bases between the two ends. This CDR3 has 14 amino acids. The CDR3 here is CASSFVVGEGGYTF. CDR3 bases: TGTGCCAGCAGTTTTGTCGTCGGGGAAGGCGGCTACACCTTC.

CDR3 DNA sequence: TGTGCCAGCAGCCGACAGGCCTACAATGAGCAGTTCTTC. Amino acid sequence: CASSRQAYNEQFF. This sequence joins TRBV27 and TRBJ2-1; D may be TRBD1 (6 bases). V was trimmed by 6 bases and J by 2 bases, leaving 8 bases between them. The CDR3 is made up of 13 amino acids. Germline CDR1 is MNHEY and CDR2 is SMNVEV (reference sequence).

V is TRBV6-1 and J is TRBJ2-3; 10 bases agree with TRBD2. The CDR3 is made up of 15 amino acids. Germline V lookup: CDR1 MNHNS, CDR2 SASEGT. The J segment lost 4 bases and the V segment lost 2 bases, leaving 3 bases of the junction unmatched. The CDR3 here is CASSELAGVSDTQYF. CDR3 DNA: TGTGCCAGCAGTGAACTAGCGGGAGTCTCAGATACGCAGTATTTT.

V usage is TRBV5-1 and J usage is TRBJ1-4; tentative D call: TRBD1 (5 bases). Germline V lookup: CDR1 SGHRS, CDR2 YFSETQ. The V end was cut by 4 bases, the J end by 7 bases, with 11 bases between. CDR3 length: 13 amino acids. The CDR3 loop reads CASSDRGGEKLFF. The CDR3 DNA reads TGCGCCAGCAGCGACAGAGGAGGTGAAAAACTGTTTTTT.

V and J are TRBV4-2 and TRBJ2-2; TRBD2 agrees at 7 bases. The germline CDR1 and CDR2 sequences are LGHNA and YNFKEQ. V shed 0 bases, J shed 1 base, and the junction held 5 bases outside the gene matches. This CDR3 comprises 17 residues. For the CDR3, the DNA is TGTGCCAGCAGCCAAGATTGGCTAGCGGTGAACACCGGGGAGCTGTTTTTT. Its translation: CASSQDWLAVNTGELFF.

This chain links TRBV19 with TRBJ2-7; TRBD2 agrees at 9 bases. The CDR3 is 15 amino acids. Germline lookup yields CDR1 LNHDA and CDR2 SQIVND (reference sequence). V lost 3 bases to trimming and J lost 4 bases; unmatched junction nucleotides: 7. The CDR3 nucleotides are TGTGCCAGTAGTATCTTGGGTAGCGGGAGATACGAGCAGTACTTC. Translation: CASSILGSGRYEQYF.

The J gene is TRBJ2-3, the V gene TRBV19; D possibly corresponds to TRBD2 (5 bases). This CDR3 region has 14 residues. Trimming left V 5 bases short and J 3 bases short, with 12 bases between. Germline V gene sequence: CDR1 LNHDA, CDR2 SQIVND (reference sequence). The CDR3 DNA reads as TGTGCCAGTAGTCCGGGATGGGATACAGATACGCAGTATTTT. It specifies CASSPGWDTDTQYF.

In DNA form, the CDR3 reads TGTGCCAGCGGACAGAGCCTATGGGGGGCCGGGGAGCTGTTTTTT. Protein: CASGQSLWGAGELFF. This rearrangement joins TRBV19 to TRBJ2-2; D is tentatively TRBD1 or TRBD2 (6 bases each). V dropped 9 bases and J dropped 6 bases, with 20 bases sitting between them. CDR1 and CDR2 (germline): LNHDA, SQIVND (reference sequence). There are 15 residues in the CDR3. The full variable domain, its missing parts supplied by reference TRBV19 and TRBJ2-2, is DGGITQSPKYLFRKEGQNVTLSCEQNLNHDAMYWYRQDPGQGLRLIYYSQIVNDFQKGDIAEGYSVSREKKESFPLTVTSAQKNPTAFYLCASGQSLWGAGELFFGEGSRLTVL.

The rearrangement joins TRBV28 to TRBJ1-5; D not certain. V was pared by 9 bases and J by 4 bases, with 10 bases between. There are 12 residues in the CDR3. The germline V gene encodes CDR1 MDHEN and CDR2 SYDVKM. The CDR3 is CASRSPNQPQHF. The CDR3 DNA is TGTGCCAGTCGTTCCCCGAATCAGCCCCAGCATTTT.

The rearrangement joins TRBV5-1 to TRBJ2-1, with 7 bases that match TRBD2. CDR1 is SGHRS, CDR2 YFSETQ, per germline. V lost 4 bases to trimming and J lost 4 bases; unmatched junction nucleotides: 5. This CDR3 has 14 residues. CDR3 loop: CASSPEGLYNEQFF. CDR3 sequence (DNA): TGCGCCAGCAGCCCGGAGGGACTATACAATGAGCAGTTCTTC.

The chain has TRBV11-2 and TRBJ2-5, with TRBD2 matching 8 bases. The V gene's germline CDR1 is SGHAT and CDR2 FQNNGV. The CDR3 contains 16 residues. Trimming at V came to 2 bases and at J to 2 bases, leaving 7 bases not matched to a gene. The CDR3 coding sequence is TGTGCCAGCAGCTTACTGGCGGGAGGCCTTCAAGAGACCCAGTACTTC. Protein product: CASSLLAGGLQETQYF.

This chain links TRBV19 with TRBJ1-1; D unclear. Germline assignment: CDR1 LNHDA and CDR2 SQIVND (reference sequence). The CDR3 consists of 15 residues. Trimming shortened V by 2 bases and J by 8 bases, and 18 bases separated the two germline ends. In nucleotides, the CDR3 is TGTGCCAGTAGTATAATAACAGTACAGCCGAAAGAAGCTTTCTTT. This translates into CASSIITVQPKEAFF.

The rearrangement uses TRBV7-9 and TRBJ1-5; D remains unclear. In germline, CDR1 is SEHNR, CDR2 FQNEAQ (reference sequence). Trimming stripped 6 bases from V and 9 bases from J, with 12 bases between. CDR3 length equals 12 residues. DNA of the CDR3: TGTGCCAGCAGTTTCTCGCCGGGGCCCCAGCATTTT. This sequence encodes CASSFSPGPQHF.

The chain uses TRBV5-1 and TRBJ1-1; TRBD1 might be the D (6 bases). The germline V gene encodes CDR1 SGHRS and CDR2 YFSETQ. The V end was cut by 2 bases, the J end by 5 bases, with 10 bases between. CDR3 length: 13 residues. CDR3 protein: CASSLQGRTEAFF. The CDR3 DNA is TGCGCCAGCAGCTTACAGGGAAGGACTGAAGCTTTCTTT.

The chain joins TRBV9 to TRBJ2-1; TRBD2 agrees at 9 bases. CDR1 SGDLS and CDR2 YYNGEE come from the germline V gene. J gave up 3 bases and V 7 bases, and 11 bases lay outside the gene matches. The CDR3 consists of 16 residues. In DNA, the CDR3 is TGTGCCAGCTCCATGTATAGCGGGAGTGTCTACAATGAGCAGTTCTTC. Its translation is CASSMYSGSVYNEQFF.

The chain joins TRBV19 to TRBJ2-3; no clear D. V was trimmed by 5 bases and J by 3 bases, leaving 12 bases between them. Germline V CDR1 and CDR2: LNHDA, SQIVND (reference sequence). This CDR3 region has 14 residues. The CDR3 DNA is TGTGCCAGTAGTGTCACTTCGGGTACAGATACGCAGTATTTT. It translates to CASSVTSGTDTQYF.

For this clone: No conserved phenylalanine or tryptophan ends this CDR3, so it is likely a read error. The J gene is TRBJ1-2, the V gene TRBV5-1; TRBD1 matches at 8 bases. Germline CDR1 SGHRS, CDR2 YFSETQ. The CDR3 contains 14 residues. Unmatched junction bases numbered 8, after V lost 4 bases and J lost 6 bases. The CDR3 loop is CASSKGQGLDGYTL. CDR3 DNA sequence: TGCGCCAGCAGCAAAGGACAGGGATTGGATGGCTACACCCTC.

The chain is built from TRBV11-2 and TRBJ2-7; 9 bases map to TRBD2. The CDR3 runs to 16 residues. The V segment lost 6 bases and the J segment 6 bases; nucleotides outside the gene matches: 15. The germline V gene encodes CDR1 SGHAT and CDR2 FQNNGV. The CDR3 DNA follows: TGTGCCAGCAGGAAATTGGGGGTCGGACTAGCGATCGAGCAGTACTTC. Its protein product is CASRKLGVGLAIEQYF. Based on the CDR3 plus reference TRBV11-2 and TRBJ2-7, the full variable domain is EAGVAQSPRYKIIEKRQSVAFWCNPISGHATLYWYQQILGQGPKLLIQFQNNGVVDDSQLPKDRFSAERLKGVDSTLKIQPAKLEDSAVYLCASRKLGVGLAIEQYFGPGTRLTVT.

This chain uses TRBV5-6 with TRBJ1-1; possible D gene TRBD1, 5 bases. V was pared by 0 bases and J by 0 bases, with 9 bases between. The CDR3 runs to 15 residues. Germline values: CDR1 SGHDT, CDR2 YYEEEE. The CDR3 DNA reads TGTGCCAGCAGCTTGGGTACAGGTATGAACACTGAAGCTTTCTTT. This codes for CASSLGTGMNTEAFF.

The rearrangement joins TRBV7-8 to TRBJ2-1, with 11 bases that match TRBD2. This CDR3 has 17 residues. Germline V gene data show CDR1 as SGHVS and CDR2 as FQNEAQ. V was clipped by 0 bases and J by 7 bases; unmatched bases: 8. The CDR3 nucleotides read TGTGCCAGCAGCTTAGCCCGGCTAGCGGGAGGTGGGAATGAGCAGTTCTTC. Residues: CASSLARLAGGGNEQFF.

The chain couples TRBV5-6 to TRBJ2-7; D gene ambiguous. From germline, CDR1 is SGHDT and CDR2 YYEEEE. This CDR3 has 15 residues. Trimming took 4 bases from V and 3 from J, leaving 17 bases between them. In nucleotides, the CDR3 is TGTGCCAGCAGCCACACATCCGGGTGGGGCTACGAGCAGTACTTC. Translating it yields CASSHTSGWGYEQYF. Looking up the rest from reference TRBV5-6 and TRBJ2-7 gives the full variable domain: DAGVTQSPTHLIKTRGQQVTLRCSPKSGHDTVSWYQQALGQGPQFIFQYYEEEERQRGNFPDRFSGHQFPNYSSELNVNALLLGDSALYLCASSHTSGWGYEQYFGPGTRLTVT.

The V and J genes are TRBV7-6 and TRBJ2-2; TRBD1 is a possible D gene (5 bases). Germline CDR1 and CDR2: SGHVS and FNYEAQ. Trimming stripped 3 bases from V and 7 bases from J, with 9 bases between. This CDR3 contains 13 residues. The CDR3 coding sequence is TGTGCCAGCAGCTTTCATCAGGGCGGGGAGCTGTTTTTT. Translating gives CASSFHQGGELFF.

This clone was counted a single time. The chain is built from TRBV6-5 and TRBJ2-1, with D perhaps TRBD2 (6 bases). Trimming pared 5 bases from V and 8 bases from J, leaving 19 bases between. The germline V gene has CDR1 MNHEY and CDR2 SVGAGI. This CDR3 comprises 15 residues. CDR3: CASSPPGGGGDEQFF. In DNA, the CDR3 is TGTGCCAGCAGTCCCCCCGGGGGAGGCGGTGATGAGCAGTTCTTC.

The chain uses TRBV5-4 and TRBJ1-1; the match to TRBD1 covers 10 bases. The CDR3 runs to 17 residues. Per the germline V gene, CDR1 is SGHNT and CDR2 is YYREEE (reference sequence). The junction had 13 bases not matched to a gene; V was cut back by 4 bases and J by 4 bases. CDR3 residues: CASSPKPTGGSGTEAFF. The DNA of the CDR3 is TGTGCCAGCAGCCCGAAACCGACAGGGGGCTCGGGCACTGAAGCTTTCTTT.

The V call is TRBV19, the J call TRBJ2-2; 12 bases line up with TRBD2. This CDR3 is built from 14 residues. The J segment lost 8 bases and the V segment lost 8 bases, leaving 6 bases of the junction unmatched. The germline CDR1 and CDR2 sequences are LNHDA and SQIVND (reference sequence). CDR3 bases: TGTGCCAGTTTGGGACTAGCGGGTCTTGGGGAGCTGTTTTTT. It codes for CASLGLAGLGELFF.

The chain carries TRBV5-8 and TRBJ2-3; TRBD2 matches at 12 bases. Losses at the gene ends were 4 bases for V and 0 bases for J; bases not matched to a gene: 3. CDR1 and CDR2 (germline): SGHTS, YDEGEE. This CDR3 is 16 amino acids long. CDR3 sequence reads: CASSAGTSGSTDTQYF. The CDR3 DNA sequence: TGTGCCAGCAGCGCCGGGACTAGCGGGAGCACAGATACGCAGTATTTT.

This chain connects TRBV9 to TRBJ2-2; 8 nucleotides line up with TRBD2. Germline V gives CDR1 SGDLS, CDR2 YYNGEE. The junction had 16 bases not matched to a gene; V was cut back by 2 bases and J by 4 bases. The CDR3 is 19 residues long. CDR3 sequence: CASSVPGRFSGKGTGELFF. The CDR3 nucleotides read TGTGCCAGCAGCGTGCCGGGACGTTTTAGCGGGAAAGGCACCGGGGAGCTGTTTTTT.

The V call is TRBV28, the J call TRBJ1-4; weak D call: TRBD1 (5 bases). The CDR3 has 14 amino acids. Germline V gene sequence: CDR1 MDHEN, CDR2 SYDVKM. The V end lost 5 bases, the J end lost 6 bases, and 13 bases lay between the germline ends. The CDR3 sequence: CASSPGTVDEKLFF. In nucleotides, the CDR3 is TGTGCCAGCAGTCCTGGGACGGTCGATGAAAAACTGTTTTTT.

The CDR3 coding sequence is TGTGCCTGGGGTGGGGGTTTTGGGGTACGGAACGAGCAGTACTTC. Protein sequence: CAWGGGFGVRNEQYF. The rearrangement joins TRBV30 to TRBJ2-7; D may be TRBD1 or TRBD2 (5 bases each). V lost 5 bases to trimming and J lost 5 bases, with 22 bases between them. The CDR3 contains 15 residues. CDR1 is GTSNPN and CDR2 is SVGIG in the germline V gene (reference sequence).

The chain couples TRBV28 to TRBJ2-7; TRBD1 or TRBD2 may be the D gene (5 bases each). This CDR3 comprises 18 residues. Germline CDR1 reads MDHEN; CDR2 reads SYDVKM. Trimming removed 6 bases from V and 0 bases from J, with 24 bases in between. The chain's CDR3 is CASSNEELGTVSSYEQYF. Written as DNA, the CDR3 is TGTGCCAGCAGCAACGAAGAACTTGGGACCGTCAGCTCCTACGAGCAGTACTTC.